This T cell receptor (beta chain) was sequenced for a study of blood T cell repertoires in COVID-19. Study information: Sites across the United States, Italy and Spain contributed samples from acute and convalescent COVID-19. PBMCs, B-cell-depleted T cells, or T cells were the source of the cDNA or gDNA that made up the material.

While infection was still active, Seattle patients were enrolled and then followed longitudinally. Original processing methods: Amplification from reference gene primers served as the basis for estimated nucleated cell counts. Method: immunoSEQ multiplex PCR; TCRdb's copy keeps in-frame clones and lacks some. For V, J and clone size, that table is used; D and trimming come from the DNA. The sample includes approximately 330,000 clones, 87% of them seen just once. The sequence came from a man aged 25 to 45 with COVID-19, enrolled during active disease. Sequencing was performed on peripheral blood.

In nucleotides, the CDR3 is TGTGCAAGTCGCTTAGAAGTAGCGGGGCGTTACAATGAGCAGTTCTTC. Amino acid sequence: CASRLEVAGRYNEQFF. The chain employs TRBV12-2 and TRBJ2-1; TRBD2 is the table's D call and was not checked against the DNA. TRBV12-2 is an annotated pseudogene. This CDR3 has 16 residues.